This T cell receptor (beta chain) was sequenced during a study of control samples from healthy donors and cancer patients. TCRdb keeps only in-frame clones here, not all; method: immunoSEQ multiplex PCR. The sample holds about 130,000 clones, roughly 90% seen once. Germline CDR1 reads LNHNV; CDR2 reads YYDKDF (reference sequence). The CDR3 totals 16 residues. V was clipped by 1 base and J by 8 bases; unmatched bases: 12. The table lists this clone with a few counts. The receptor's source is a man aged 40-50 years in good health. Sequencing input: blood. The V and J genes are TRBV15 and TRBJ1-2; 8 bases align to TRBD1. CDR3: CATSRGDRSSAEGYTF. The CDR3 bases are TGTGCCACCAGCAGAGGGGACAGGTCCTCGGCGGAAGGCTACACCTTC. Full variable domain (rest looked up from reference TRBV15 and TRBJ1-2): DAMVIQNPRYQVTQFGKPVTLSCSQTLNHNVMYWYQQKSSQAPKLLFHYYDKDFNNEADTPDNFQSRRPNTSFCFLDIRSPGLGDTAMYLCATSRGDRSSAEGYTFGSGTRLTVV.